These 11 T cell receptor beta chains came from one sample sequenced in a study of CD4 T cells in relation to SARS-CoV-2 and coronaviruses. Antigens of these TCRs are unknown. Profiling relied on immunoSEQ multiplex PCR, and the TCRdb table lists in-frame clones only, not all of them. The sample records about 36,000 clones, over 65% being singletons. Material: memory CD4+ T cells from PBMCs, cultured in vitro. The receptors were gathered from an adult with COVID-19.

V gene TRBV5-4 combines with J gene TRBJ2-7; D call uncertain. This CDR3 has 16 amino acids. Germline CDR1 reads SGHNT; CDR2 reads YYREEE (reference sequence). V lost 0 bases, J lost 0 bases, and 13 bases lay in between. The CDR3 is CASSLGVFGFSYEQYF. The DNA for the CDR3 is TGTGCCAGCAGCTTGGGGGTCTTCGGGTTCTCCTACGAGCAGTACTTC.

This chain connects TRBV2 to TRBJ2-3; D might be TRBD1 (5 bases). Trimming cost V 1 base and J 4 bases, with 9 bases left between them. Germline V CDR1 and CDR2: SNHLY, FYNNEI. This CDR3 is 14 amino acids long. The CDR3 bases are TGTGCCAGCAGTGAAGGTGGGGCGGCAGATACGCAGTATTTT. As protein: CASSEGGAADTQYF.

The chain has TRBV27 and TRBJ1-6; TRBD1 matches at 7 bases. Germline V gives CDR1 MNHEY, CDR2 SMNVEV (reference sequence). The CDR3 is made up of 17 amino acids. V gave up 2 bases and J gave up 6 bases; unmatched junction bases: 10. CDR3 protein: CASSLRARGDGNSPLHF. For the CDR3, the DNA is TGTGCCAGCAGTTTAAGAGCCAGGGGGGACGGTAATTCACCCCTCCACTTT.

V usage is TRBV28 and J usage is TRBJ1-1; TRBD1 aligns across 7 bases. The CDR3 extends over 14 amino acids. Per the germline V gene, CDR1 is MDHEN and CDR2 is SYDVKM. With V trimmed by 5 bases and J by 11 bases, 14 bases remained unmatched. CDR3 bases: TGTGCCAGCAGTCCCTCAGACAGGGCGGCGCCCGCTTTCTTT. It codes for CASSPSDRAAPAFF.

The gene calls are TRBV5-4 and TRBJ2-7; 7 bases map to TRBD2. Germline V CDR1 and CDR2: SGHNT, YYREEE (reference sequence). V shed 0 bases, J shed 1 base, and the junction held 4 bases outside the gene matches. There are 15 residues in the CDR3. The DNA of the CDR3 is TGTGCCAGCAGCTTGGCTGGGGGGGGGTCCTACGAGCAGTACTTC. Protein: CASSLAGGGSYEQYF.

The chain has TRBV6-5 and TRBJ1-5; TRBD1 is a possible D gene (6 bases). There are 13 residues in the CDR3. Germline V CDR1 and CDR2: MNHEY, SVGAGI. V gave up 5 bases and J gave up 6 bases, with 11 bases separating them. In DNA form, the CDR3 reads TGTGCCAGCAGTACAGGGTCAGCTCAGCCCCAGCATTTT. Translated: CASSTGSAQPQHF.

The chain links TRBV5-8 to TRBJ2-2; a weak D match, TRBD2 (6 bases). The CDR3 runs to 17 residues. V gave up 2 bases and J gave up 2 bases, with 16 bases separating them. Germline V gene sequence: CDR1 SGHTS, CDR2 YDEGEE. CDR3 region: CASSLFWGELNTGELFF. CDR3 DNA sequence: TGTGCCAGCAGCTTATTTTGGGGGGAACTTAACACCGGGGAGCTGTTTTTT. Variable domain in full (rest from reference TRBV5-8 and TRBJ2-2): EAGVTQSPTHLIKTRGQQATLRCSPISGHTSVYWYQQALGLGLQFLLWYDEGEERNRGNFPPRFSGRQFPNYSSELNVNALELEDSALYLCASSLFWGELNTGELFFGEGSRLTVL.

Within the sample, this clone is medium-sized. The chain couples TRBV3-1 (or the pseudogene TRBV3-2) to TRBJ2-7; D remains unclear. The CDR3 loop spans 13 amino acids. V was shortened by 1 base and J by 4 bases, with 8 bases between the two germline ends. CDR1 and CDR2 from the germline V gene are LGHDT and YNNKEL (reference sequence). The CDR3 coding sequence is TGTGCCAGCAGCCAAGCCGTGGGATACGAGCAGTACTTC. Amino acid sequence: CASSQAVGYEQYF.

The chain joins TRBV29-1 to TRBJ2-1, with TRBD2 identical over 10 bases. J was trimmed by 10 bases and V by 4 bases; bases with no gene match: 10. CDR3 size: 14 residues. CDR1 and CDR2 (germline): SQVTM, ANQGSEA. The CDR3 DNA sequence: TGCAGCGTTGCAGCCCCTAGCGGGAGTTGGGAGCAGTTCTTC. Its translation is CSVAAPSGSWEQFF.

The CDR3 is CASSLAAGTATNEKLFF. CDR3 nucleotide sequence: TGTGCCAGCAGCTTAGCGGCAGGGACAGCAACTAATGAAAAACTGTTTTTT. The rearrangement joins TRBV7-9 to TRBJ1-4; 7 bases agree with TRBD1. V gave up 0 bases and J gave up 0 bases; unmatched junction bases: 4. Germline values: CDR1 SEHNR, CDR2 FQNEAQ (reference sequence). The CDR3 has 17 amino acids.

The chain links TRBV10-3 to TRBJ2-7, with D uncertain. In germline, CDR1 is ENHRY, CDR2 SYGVKD. The CDR3 runs to 14 residues. Deletions cut 0 bases from V and 2 bases from J, with 8 bases between. The CDR3 loop reads CAISESTAAYEQYF. The CDR3 DNA reads as TGTGCCATCAGTGAGTCAACTGCCGCCTACGAGCAGTACTTC.